This record concerns one TCR beta chain sequence. The CDR3 has 14 residues. The germline gives CDR1 SGHVS, CDR2 FNYEAQ. Losses at the gene ends were 1 base for V and 10 bases for J; bases not matched to a gene: 3. The sample is drawn from a study of blood T cell repertoires in COVID-19. Profiling relied on immunoSEQ multiplex PCR, and the TCRdb table lists in-frame clones only, not all of them. The table lists about 150,000 clones, approximately 86% of them singletons. This sequence joins TRBV7-6 and TRBJ2-5; 13 nucleotides line up with TRBD2. The sample taken for sequencing was peripheral blood. This sequence originates from a man in his sixties with COVID-19, enrolled during active disease. The DNA for the CDR3 is TGTGCCAGCAGCTTAGGGACTAGCGGGGGTGTCCAGTACTTC. Its translation: CASSLGTSGGVQYF.